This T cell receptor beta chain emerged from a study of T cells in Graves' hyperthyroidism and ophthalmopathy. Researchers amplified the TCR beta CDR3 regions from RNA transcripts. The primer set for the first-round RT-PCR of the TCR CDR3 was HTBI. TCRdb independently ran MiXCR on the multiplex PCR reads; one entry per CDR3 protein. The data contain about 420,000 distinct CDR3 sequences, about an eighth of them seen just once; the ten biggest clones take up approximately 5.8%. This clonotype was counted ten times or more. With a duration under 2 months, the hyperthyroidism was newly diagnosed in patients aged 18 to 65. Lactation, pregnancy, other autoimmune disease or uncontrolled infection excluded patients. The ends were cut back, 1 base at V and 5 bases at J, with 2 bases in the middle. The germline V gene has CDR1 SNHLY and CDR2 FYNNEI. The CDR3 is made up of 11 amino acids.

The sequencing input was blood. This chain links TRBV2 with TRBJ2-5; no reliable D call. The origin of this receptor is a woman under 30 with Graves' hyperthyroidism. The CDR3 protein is CASSEVETQYF. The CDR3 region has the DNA TGTGCCAGCAGTGAAGTGGAGACCCAGTACTTC.